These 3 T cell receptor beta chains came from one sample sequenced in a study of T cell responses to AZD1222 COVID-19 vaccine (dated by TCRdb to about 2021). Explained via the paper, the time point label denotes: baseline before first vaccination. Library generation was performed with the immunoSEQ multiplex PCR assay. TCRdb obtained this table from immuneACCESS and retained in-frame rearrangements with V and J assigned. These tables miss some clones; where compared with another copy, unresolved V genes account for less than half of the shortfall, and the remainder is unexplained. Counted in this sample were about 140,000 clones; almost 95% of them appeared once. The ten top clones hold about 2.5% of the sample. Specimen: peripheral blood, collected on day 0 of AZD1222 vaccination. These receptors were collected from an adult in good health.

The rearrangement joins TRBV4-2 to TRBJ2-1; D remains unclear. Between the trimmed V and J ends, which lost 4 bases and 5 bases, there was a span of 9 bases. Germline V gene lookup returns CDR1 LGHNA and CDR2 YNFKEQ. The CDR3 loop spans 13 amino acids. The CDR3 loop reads CASSLPGDNEQFF. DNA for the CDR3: TGTGCCAGCAGCCTCCCAGGAGACAATGAGCAGTTCTTC.

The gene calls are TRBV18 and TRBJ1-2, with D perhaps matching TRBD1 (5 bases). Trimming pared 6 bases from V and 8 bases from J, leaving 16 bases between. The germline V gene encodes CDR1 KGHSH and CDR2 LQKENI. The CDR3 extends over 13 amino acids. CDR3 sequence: CASSLQQDRGYTF. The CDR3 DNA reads TGTGCCAGCTCGCTCCAACAGGACCGAGGCTACACCTTC.

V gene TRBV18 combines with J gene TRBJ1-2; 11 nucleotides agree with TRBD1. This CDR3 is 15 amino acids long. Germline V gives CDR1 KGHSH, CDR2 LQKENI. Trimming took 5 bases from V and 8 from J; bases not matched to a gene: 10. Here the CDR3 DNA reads TGTGCCAGCTCATACGGACAGGGGGCAGGAGGAGGCTACACCTTC. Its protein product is CASSYGQGAGGGYTF.